The following is a T cell receptor (beta chain) sequence with its context. This record belongs to a study of blood T cell repertoires in COVID-19. Turning to the study itself: The analysed material was cDNA or gDNA that came from T cells, B-cell-depleted T cells, or PBMCs.

Germline-derived CDR1 and CDR2 are SEHNR and FQNEAQ (reference sequence). This CDR3 spans 12 amino acids. The V end was cut by 5 bases, the J end by 1 base, with 5 bases between. Using immunoSEQ multiplex PCR, the repertoire was profiled, and TCRdb retains in-frame clones only, with some absent. The sample records some 150,000 clones, around 75% being singletons. The chain is built from TRBV7-9 and TRBJ1-1, with D unclear. Specimen: peripheral blood. The receptor was isolated from a woman of 80 years or more with acute or convalescent COVID-19. DNA for the CDR3: TGTGCCAGCAGCACATCGAACACTGAAGCTTTCTTT. Its translation: CASSTSNTEAFF.